This record looks at one TCR beta chain sequence and its context. What it binds is not known. 13 Jbeta primers and 60 Vbeta primers were used for the PCR. Sequencing was performed with immunoSEQ multiplex PCR; in TCRdb, only in-frame clones are kept and a portion is missing. This repertoire comprises 55,000 to 85,000 clones; its ten largest clones make up over 1.5%. This entry comes from a study of cytomegalovirus exposure and HLA in healthy donors. The germline gives CDR1 SGDLS, CDR2 YYNGEE. V lost 0 bases to trimming and J lost 1 base, with 9 bases between them. This CDR3 has 15 residues. General study results and limits: Researchers left out some V segments, among them TRBV6-2 and TRBV6-3, as indistinguishable. Prior analysis indicated that the majority of TCR beta V segments exhibited productivity approximately 90% or approximately 30% of the time. Rare TCR sequences dominated, though some public TCRs recurred in many donors.

The source material was PBMCs. The sequence was obtained from a woman in her 30s in good health and CMV-seronegative. The V call is TRBV9, the J call TRBJ2-3, with D possibly TRBD1 on 5 matching bases. The CDR3 region is CASSVAGSGTDTQYF. The CDR3 DNA is TGTGCCAGCAGCGTAGCAGGGTCTGGCACAGATACGCAGTATTTT.